The source of this TCR beta chain is a study of OX40 agonist ivuxolimab in advanced cancers. This clone was seen only once. This CDR3 is 13 amino acids long. V gave up 5 bases and J gave up 3 bases, with 10 bases separating them. In germline, CDR1 is MNHEY, CDR2 SVGAGI. Sequencing was performed with immunoSEQ multiplex PCR; in TCRdb, only in-frame clones are kept and a portion is missing. The sample lists 55,000 to 80,000 clones, around 90% occurring once. This specimen consisted of CD4+ or CD8+ T cells sorted from blood, obtained in a trial of the OX40 agonist ivuxolimab. The chain links TRBV6-5 to TRBJ1-2; D unclear. The TCR comes from an adult with an advanced solid tumor such as melanoma, head and neck, liver or kidney cancer. The CDR3 nucleotides are TGTGCCAGCAGTGAGAGTCAACACTATGGCTACACCTTC. Translation gives CASSESQHYGYTF.